This entry lists 28 T cell receptor beta chains sequenced from one sample in a study of identifying expanded T cells in peripheral blood. Assay: immunoSEQ multiplex PCR; the TCRdb copy retains only in-frame clones and omits some. The table includes approximately 86,000 clones, about 88% detected once. Source material: blood. The receptor source for this set is a person aged 18-70 years in good health.

This clone was counted many times. V gene TRBV7-2 combines with J gene TRBJ2-3; 7 bases map to TRBD1. Germline V gene sequence: CDR1 SGHTA, CDR2 FQGNSA. The V gene end was trimmed by 5 bases and the J gene end by 1 base; junction bases not matched to a gene: 3. This CDR3 is 14 amino acids long. CDR3 in DNA: TGTGCCAGCAGCATTACAGGGGGCACAGATACGCAGTATTTT. It codes for CASSITGGTDTQYF.

The chain's CDR3 is CASSPLVGRGTLNTEAFF. Written as DNA, the CDR3 is TGTGCCAGCAGCCCTCTTGTTGGTAGAGGGACCCTGAACACTGAAGCTTTCTTT. The chain recombines TRBV5-4 with TRBJ1-1; a possible D gene is TRBD1 (5 bases). Per the germline V gene, CDR1 is SGHNT and CDR2 is YYREEE (reference sequence). The length of the CDR3 is 18 residues. V lost 4 bases, J lost 0 bases, and 22 bases lay in between. Variable domain in full (rest from reference TRBV5-4 and TRBJ1-1): ETGVTQSPTHLIKTRGQQVTLRCSSQSGHNTVSWYQQALGQGPQFIFQYYREEENGRGNFPPRFSGLQFPNYSSELNVNALELDDSALYLCASSPLVGRGTLNTEAFFGQGTRLTVV.

V usage is TRBV6-5 and J usage is TRBJ1-1, with TRBD1 identical over 7 bases. Losses at the gene ends were 8 bases for V and 9 bases for J; bases not matched to a gene: 9. CDR3 length: 12 amino acids. Germline CDR1 and CDR2: MNHEY and SVGAGI. The CDR3 coding sequence is TGTGCCAGCCCCCAAGACAGGGACAAAGCTTTCTTT. As protein: CASPQDRDKAFF.

This clone was observed a few times. This CDR3 reads CASSPRVDSAGNTIYF. The CDR3, as DNA: TGTGCCAGCAGCCCTCGAGTCGACTCCGCTGGAAACACCATATATTTT. This rearrangement joins TRBV9 to TRBJ1-3; no clear D. Germline V CDR1 and CDR2: SGDLS, YYNGEE. The ends were cut back, 4 bases at V and 2 bases at J, with 16 bases in the middle. This CDR3 has 16 amino acids.

Here the CDR3 reads CASRSTGGEQYF. The CDR3 DNA reads TGTGCCAGCAGGTCAACAGGGGGCGAGCAGTACTTC. The V gene is TRBV6-5, the J gene TRBJ2-7; 8 bases are a match to TRBD1. CDR3 length: 12 residues. After removal of 6 bases from V and 6 bases from J, the junction contained 4 bases not matched to a gene. CDR1 and CDR2 from the germline V gene are MNHEY and SVGAGI.

The J gene is TRBJ2-7, the V gene TRBV13, with 8 positions matching TRBD1. Trimming at V came to 4 bases and at J to 2 bases, leaving 16 bases not matched to a gene. Germline lookup yields CDR1 PRHDT and CDR2 FYEKMQ (reference sequence). The CDR3 runs 18 residues. The CDR3 DNA is TGTGCCAGCAGCTCACTGGACTACTTGACAGGGGCTCCCTACGAGCAGTACTTC. Translation: CASSSLDYLTGAPYEQYF.

This clone has only one observation. This rearrangement joins TRBV4-1 to TRBJ1-1; possible D gene TRBD1, 5 bases. The CDR3 is 13 amino acids. Trimming removed 0 bases at V and 10 bases at J, with 12 bases between. CDR1 and CDR2 from the germline V gene are MGHRA and YSYEKL. CDR3 loop: CASSQDLGQGAFF. The CDR3 DNA reads TGCGCCAGCAGCCAAGATCTTGGCCAGGGAGCTTTCTTT.

V usage is TRBV2 and J usage is TRBJ2-1, with 10 bases that match TRBD1. Per the germline V gene, CDR1 is SNHLY and CDR2 is FYNNEI. The ends lost 4 bases at V and 9 bases at J; junction bases unmatched: 9. The CDR3 length is 15 residues. The CDR3 sequence is CASSATGTGAGEQFF. The DNA for the CDR3 is TGTGCCAGCAGTGCGACCGGGACAGGGGCGGGTGAGCAGTTCTTC.

The chain links TRBV6-6 to TRBJ1-1, with D possibly matching TRBD1 (5 bases). CDR3 length equals 13 residues. V was cut by 6 bases and J by 1 base, with 9 bases left in between. Germline CDR1 MNHNY, CDR2 SVGAGI (reference sequence). The CDR3 loop is CASSRQRNTEAFF. The CDR3, as DNA: TGTGCCAGCAGCAGACAGCGGAACACTGAAGCTTTCTTT.

The chain has TRBV5-6 and TRBJ1-1; the D gene is possibly TRBD1 (6 bases). Trimming removed 6 bases from V and 6 bases from J, with 24 bases in between. CDR3 size: 16 residues. Germline CDR1 SGHDT, CDR2 YYEEEE. The chain's CDR3 is CASTLFSQGLTSEAFF. The CDR3 DNA reads TGTGCCAGCACTCTGTTTTCGCAGGGGCTTACTTCTGAAGCTTTCTTT.

The V call is TRBV9, the J call TRBJ1-1, with D unclear. This CDR3 region has 14 residues. Germline CDR1 and CDR2: SGDLS and YYNGEE. With 6 bases removed from V and 1 base from J, the gap between germline ends came to 13 bases. CDR3 DNA sequence: TGTGCCAGCACCGCGGGCGGGGAGAACACTGAAGCTTTCTTT. This gives the protein CASTAGGENTEAFF.

V usage is TRBV28 and J usage is TRBJ1-2; TRBD1 matches at 7 bases. The CDR3 sequence is 16 residues long. The ends lost 1 base at V and 0 bases at J; junction bases unmatched: 5. Germline CDR1 is MDHEN and CDR2 is SYDVKM. CDR3 sequence reads: CASSLFGQAANYGYTF. The DNA for the CDR3 is TGTGCCAGCAGTTTATTTGGACAGGCAGCTAACTATGGCTACACCTTC.

The chain combines TRBV30 with TRBJ2-7, with D possibly being TRBD1 (6 bases). Germline CDR1 reads GTSNPN; CDR2 reads SVGIG (reference sequence). The length of the CDR3 is 14 residues. Trimming removed 4 bases from V and 2 bases from J, with 15 bases in between. CDR3 loop: CAWMLPQGPYEQYF. CDR3 DNA: TGTGCCTGGATGCTTCCGCAGGGGCCCTACGAGCAGTACTTC.

This clone was seen only once. The chain uses TRBV25-1 and TRBJ2-7; maybe TRBD2 (5 bases). Trimming stripped 2 bases from V and 2 bases from J, with 16 bases between. Germline CDR1 reads MGHDK; CDR2 reads SYGVNS. The CDR3 totals 16 residues. In nucleotides, the CDR3 is TGTGCCAGCAGTGAAGAGGGTTCCAGCCTTGCCTACGAGCAGTACTTC. Translation gives CASSEEGSSLAYEQYF.

V usage is TRBV7-9 and J usage is TRBJ2-1, with 7 bases that match TRBD2. V lost 4 bases, J lost 6 bases, and 6 bases stayed unmatched. The CDR3 has 14 residues. Germline assignment: CDR1 SEHNR and CDR2 FQNEAQ (reference sequence). DNA of the CDR3: TGTGCCAGCAGCTCAGGCGGACTAGGCAATGAGCAGTTCTTC. Translation gives CASSSGGLGNEQFF.

V and J are TRBV5-1 and TRBJ2-7; the D gene is possibly TRBD1 (5 bases). The germline CDR1 and CDR2 sequences are SGHRS and YFSETQ. Trimming removed 1 base at V and 2 bases at J, with 10 bases between. CDR3 length: 14 amino acids. The DNA of the CDR3 is TGCGCCAGCAGCTTGACGCAGGGCCCCTACGAGCAGTACTTC. Translation: CASSLTQGPYEQYF.

This rearrangement joins TRBV27 to TRBJ1-2, with D possibly TRBD1 on 6 matching bases. The germline gives CDR1 MNHEY, CDR2 SMNVEV (reference sequence). CDR3 length equals 13 residues. Trimming cost V 5 bases and J 4 bases, with 11 bases left between them. The CDR3 coding sequence is TGTGCCAGCAGTAAGGGGGGGTCCTATGGCTACACCTTC. Its protein product is CASSKGGSYGYTF.

The CDR3 reads CASPRGQLCNYGYTF. CDR3 DNA sequence: TGTGCCAGCCCGAGGGGACAGCTTTGTAACTATGGCTACACCTTC. This chain uses TRBV11-3 with TRBJ1-2; the match to TRBD1 covers 7 bases. Germline CDR1 SGHNT, CDR2 YENEEA. The CDR3 runs to 15 residues. With 8 bases clipped from V and 1 base from J, the junction kept 10 bases outside the gene matches. Combining the CDR3 with reference TRBV11-3 and TRBJ1-2 gives the whole variable domain EAGVVQSPRYKIIEKKQPVAFWCNPISGHNTLYWYLQNLGQGPELLIRYENEEAVDDSQLPKDRFSAERLKGVDSTLKIQPAELGDSAVYLCASPRGQLCNYGYTFGSGTRLTVV.

This clone was picked up one time. This chain connects TRBV6-5 to TRBJ2-2; D tentatively reads TRBD1 or TRBD2 (5 bases each). CDR1 and CDR2 from the germline V gene are MNHEY and SVGAGI. This CDR3 is 15 amino acids long. V lost 6 bases to trimming and J lost 0 bases, with 11 bases between them. Written as DNA, the CDR3 is TGTGCCAGCAGGCCCCAGGGAGCGAACACCGGGGAGCTGTTTTTT. Its protein product is CASRPQGANTGELFF.

This clone was counted only a few times. The chain has TRBV5-4 and TRBJ1-2; D not certain. The CDR3 contains 14 residues. V lost 0 bases and J 6 bases, leaving 12 bases between the germline ends. CDR1 SGHNT and CDR2 YYREEE come from the germline V gene (reference sequence). The CDR3 sequence is CASSLEDIRNGYTF. The CDR3 DNA follows: TGTGCCAGCAGCTTGGAAGACATTCGGAATGGCTACACCTTC.

J is TRBJ1-1 and V is TRBV9; D perhaps matches TRBD1 (5 bases). V was clipped by 4 bases and J by 3 bases, with 16 bases between them. Looked up from germline, CDR1 is SGDLS and CDR2 is YYNGEE. This CDR3 has 15 residues. CDR3 region: CASSSGTTGHTEAFF. The CDR3 region has the DNA TGTGCCAGCAGCTCAGGGACGACTGGACACACTGAAGCTTTCTTT.

The rearrangement uses TRBV7-2 and TRBJ1-4, with 10 bases that match TRBD1. The junction had 7 bases not matched to a gene; V was cut back by 4 bases and J by 8 bases. Germline V gene lookup returns CDR1 SGHTA and CDR2 FQGNSA. The CDR3 is 15 amino acids. The CDR3 spells CASSWGTGVEEKLFF. DNA for the CDR3: TGTGCCAGCAGCTGGGGGACAGGGGTTGAAGAAAAACTGTTTTTT.

The chain has TRBV7-8 and TRBJ2-2; D perhaps matches TRBD1 (6 bases). The CDR3 covers 13 residues. The V and J ends lost 6 bases and 6 bases respectively, with 11 bases between them. Germline CDR1 is SGHVS and CDR2 is FQNEAQ. The CDR3 loop is CASSYTGSGELFF. CDR3 sequence (DNA): TGTGCCAGCAGTTACACAGGGTCCGGGGAGCTGTTTTTT. Supplemented by reference TRBV7-8 and TRBJ2-2, the full variable domain reads GAGVSQSPRYKVAKRGQDVALRCDPISGHVSLFWYQQALGQGPEFLTYFQNEAQLDKSGLPSDRFFAERPEGSVSTLKIQRTQQEDSAVYLCASSYTGSGELFFGEGSRLTVL.

This chain uses TRBV5-1 with TRBJ1-1; 7 positions match TRBD1. The CDR3 has 16 amino acids. CDR1 SGHRS and CDR2 YFSETQ come from the germline V gene. V trimming: 4 bases; J trimming: 3 bases; junction bases outside the gene matches: 12. The CDR3 region has the DNA TGCGCCAGCAGCAAATCAGGGGGTGGCACCTACACTGAAGCTTTCTTT. It translates to CASSKSGGGTYTEAFF.

This chain connects TRBV13 to TRBJ2-2, with D maybe TRBD2 (7 bases). Between the trimmed V and J ends, which lost 5 bases and 5 bases, there was a span of 18 bases. CDR3 size: 16 residues. CDR1 and CDR2 (germline): PRHDT, FYEKMQ (reference sequence). The CDR3 DNA reads TGTGCCAGCAGCCGCCTGGGGGGGCTTTTGACCGGGGAGCTGTTTTTT. Residues: CASSRLGGLLTGELFF.

The rearrangement links TRBV9 to TRBJ2-7, with D possibly matching TRBD2 (6 bases). Germline V gene lookup returns CDR1 SGDLS and CDR2 YYNGEE. The V end lost 0 bases, the J end lost 4 bases, and 8 bases lay between the germline ends. The CDR3 contains 13 residues. CDR3 loop: CASSVAAGYEQYF. CDR3 DNA sequence: TGTGCCAGCAGCGTAGCGGCGGGATACGAGCAGTACTTC.

The rearrangement joins TRBV10-2 to TRBJ2-5; either TRBD1 or TRBD2 may supply D (5 bases each). Matching the DNA end better, TRBJ2-7 makes the J call doubtful. The CDR3 extends over 13 amino acids. Per the germline V gene, CDR1 is WSHSY and CDR2 is SAAADI. The DNA for the CDR3 is TGCGCCAGCAGTGAGGGGACGACCTACGAGCAGTACTTC. Amino acid sequence: CASSEGTTYEQYF.

The chain carries TRBV5-5 and TRBJ1-6; D might be TRBD1 (6 bases). Germline V CDR1 and CDR2: SGHKS, YYEKEE (reference sequence). CDR3 length equals 18 residues. Trimming took 5 bases from V and 4 from J, leaving 22 bases between them. CDR3 residues: CASSLGALSGAYNSPLHF. The CDR3 nucleotides are TGTGCCAGCAGTCTGGGGGCCCTGTCAGGGGCTTATAATTCACCCCTCCACTTT.